This T cell receptor beta chain was found in a study of regulatory T cells in long-lasting Graves disease. Study information: The study enrolled newly diagnosed Graves' patients on antithyroid drugs under 3 months.

Many counts were recorded for this clonotype. Antigen specificity is unknown. Through Arm-PCR of CDR3 regions and iRepertoire HTBI primers, TCR beta libraries were built. In the authors' workflow: Taken together, the samples had 62 TRBV and approximately 15 TRBJ segments identified. From the multiplex PCR reads, TCRdb called clonotypes with MiXCR, one entry per CDR3 protein. TCRdb assigned the V and J calls; the authors' analysis was not used. Of more than 400,000 distinct CDR3 sequences in the sample, 16% are singletons; the top ten hold roughly an eighth. V was clipped by 0 bases and J by 2 bases; unmatched bases: 1. Germline CDR1 is MDHEN and CDR2 is SYDVKM. This CDR3 is 14 amino acids long. The sample's time point: newly diagnosed GD, antithyroid drugs for less than 3 months. Isolated PBMC RNA provided the starting material for the TCR library. Study conclusions and caveats: Accuracy may have suffered from the small sample size.

These data also featured in a second study, about T cells in Graves' hyperthyroidism and ophthalmopathy. That paper notes: Ophthalmopathy was distinguished from stable hyperthyroidism by 13 V-J signatures.

The chain combines TRBV28 with TRBJ2-7, with 7 positions matching TRBD2. The TCR sequence derives from a man aged 35-49 years with Graves disease. Sequencing was performed on peripheral blood mononuclear cells (PBMCs), taken at new diagnosis, from a patient treated with antithyroid drugs. CDR3 region: CASSLWGRAYEQYF. Written as DNA, the CDR3 is TGTGCCAGCAGTTTATGGGGGAGGGCCTACGAGCAGTACTTC.